This TCR beta chain was captured in a study of T cells in Graves' hyperthyroidism and ophthalmopathy. Study results and limitations: Ophthalmopathy was told apart from stable hyperthyroidism by a 13 V-J model. Among thyroid clonotypes expanded above 0.001, most also appeared in blood.

Amplified regions were TCR beta CDR3 sequences from RNA transcripts. The HTBI set primed first-round TCR CDR3 RT-PCR. MiXCR, applied by TCRdb to the multiplex PCR reads, yields one record per CDR3 protein. This sample has about 200,000 distinct CDR3 sequences, with about 15% found just once. Stable disease denoted Graves' hyperthyroidism without ophthalmopathy progression within 18 months. Fresh peripheral blood, approximately 10 ml, was the source of the PBMCs. This clonotype showed up many times. The antigen is undetermined. The CDR3 loop spans 14 amino acids. Germline CDR1 and CDR2: SGHTA and FQGNSA. V was clipped by 3 bases and J by 0 bases, with 8 bases between them.

The rearrangement links TRBV7-2 to TRBJ1-1; D call uncertain. Sample: blood. This TCR derives from a man in his fifties with Graves' hyperthyroidism. The DNA for the CDR3 is TGTGCCAGCAGCTTCTCCCGAATGAACACTGAAGCTTTCTTT. Its protein product is CASSFSRMNTEAFF.